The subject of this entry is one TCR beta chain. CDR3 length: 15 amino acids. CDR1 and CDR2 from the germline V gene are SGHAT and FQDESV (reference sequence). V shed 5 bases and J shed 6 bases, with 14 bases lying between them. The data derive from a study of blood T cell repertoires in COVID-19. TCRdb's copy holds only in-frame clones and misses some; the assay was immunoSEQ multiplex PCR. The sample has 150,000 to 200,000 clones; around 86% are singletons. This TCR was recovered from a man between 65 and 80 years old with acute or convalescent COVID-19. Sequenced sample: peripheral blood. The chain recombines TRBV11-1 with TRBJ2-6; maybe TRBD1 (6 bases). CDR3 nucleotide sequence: TGTGCCAGCAGCCCGAGACGGGGACAGGCCAACGTCCTGACTTTC. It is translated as CASSPRRGQANVLTF.